The following is a TCR beta chain sequence with its context. Antigen unknown. This entry is derived from a study of cytomegalovirus exposure and HLA in healthy donors. Looking at the study overall: Across more than 350 genotyped donors, over 70% landed in the Caucasian-associated ancestry cluster.

The PCR was carried out with 60 Vbeta primers and 13 Jbeta primers. Clones were sequenced by immunoSEQ multiplex PCR, and TCRdb holds only the in-frame ones, with some missing. The data hold 170,000 or so clones, with about 80% observed a single time. Study-level findings and limits: Earlier analysis looked at TCR beta V segments, and most were productive about 90% or about 30% of the time. By HLA locus, TCR association rates varied in a later analysis, with DRB1 showing the most and HLA-C the fewest.

Per the germline V gene, CDR1 is SGHRS and CDR2 is YFSETQ. V was trimmed by 0 bases and J by 0 bases, leaving 7 bases between them. The CDR3 extends over 14 amino acids. The chain uses TRBV5-1 and TRBJ2-7, with D unclear. The material sequenced was PBMCs. This clonotype was obtained from a man aged 25-40 years in good health and CMV-seropositive. CDR3 protein: CASSLAVDSYEQYF. CDR3 bases: TGCGCCAGCAGCTTGGCAGTCGACTCCTACGAGCAGTACTTC.